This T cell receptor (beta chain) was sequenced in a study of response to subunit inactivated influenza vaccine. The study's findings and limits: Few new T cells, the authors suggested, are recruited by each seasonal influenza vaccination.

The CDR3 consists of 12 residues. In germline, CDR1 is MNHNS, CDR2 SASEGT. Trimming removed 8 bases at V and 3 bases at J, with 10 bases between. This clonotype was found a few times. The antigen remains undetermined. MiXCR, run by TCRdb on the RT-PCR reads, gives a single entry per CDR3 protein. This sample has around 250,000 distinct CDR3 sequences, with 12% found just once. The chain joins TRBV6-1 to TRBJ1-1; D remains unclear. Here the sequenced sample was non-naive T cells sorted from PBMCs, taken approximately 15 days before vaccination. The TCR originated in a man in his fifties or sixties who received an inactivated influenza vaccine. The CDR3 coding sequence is TGTGCCAGCGCGGGATCCTACACTGAAGCTTTCTTT. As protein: CASAGSYTEAFF.